This entry concerns a single TCR beta chain. Its antigen is as yet unknown. The data are from a study of response to subunit inactivated influenza vaccine. The CDR3 is 14 amino acids. The germline gives CDR1 SGHRS, CDR2 YFSETQ. V lost 7 bases to trimming and J lost 4 bases, with 16 bases between them. The study, taken as a whole, reports: The authors put forward the suggestion that each seasonal influenza vaccination may bring in only a limited number of new T cells.

TCRdb re-called the RT-PCR reads with MiXCR, one entry per CDR3 protein. The sample has about 480,000 distinct CDR3 sequences; around 25% are singletons. The source of this sequence is a man aged 45 to 65 who received an inactivated influenza vaccine. The chain employs TRBV5-1 and TRBJ2-3, with D perhaps TRBD2 (6 bases). The sample consisted of CD4+ T cells sorted from PBMCs, taken 5 days after vaccination. The CDR3 is CASAPGRGSDTQYF. The CDR3 DNA reads TGCGCCAGCGCACCAGGACGGGGGTCAGATACGCAGTATTTT.